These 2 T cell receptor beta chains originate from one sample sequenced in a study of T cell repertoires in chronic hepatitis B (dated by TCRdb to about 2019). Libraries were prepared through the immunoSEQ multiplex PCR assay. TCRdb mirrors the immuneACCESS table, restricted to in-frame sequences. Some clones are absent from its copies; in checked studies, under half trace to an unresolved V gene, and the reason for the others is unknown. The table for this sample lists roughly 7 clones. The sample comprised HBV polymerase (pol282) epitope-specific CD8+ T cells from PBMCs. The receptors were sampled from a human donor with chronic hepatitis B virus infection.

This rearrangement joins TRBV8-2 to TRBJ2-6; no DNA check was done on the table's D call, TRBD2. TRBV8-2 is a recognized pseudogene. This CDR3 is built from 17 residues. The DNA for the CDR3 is TGTGGCAAGCTTACTAGGATAACACAAAGCCGGGCCAACCTCCTGACTTTC. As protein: CGKLTRITQSRANLLTF.

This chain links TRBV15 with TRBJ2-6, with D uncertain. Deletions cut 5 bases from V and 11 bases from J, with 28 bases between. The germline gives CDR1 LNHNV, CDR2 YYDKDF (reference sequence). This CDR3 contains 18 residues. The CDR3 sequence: CATSFARRCDKSGHVLTF. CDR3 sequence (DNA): TGTGCCACCAGCTTTGCGAGAAGGTGTGACAAGTCGGGCCACGTCCTGACTTTC.